The rows below give T cell receptor beta chains drawn from one sample of a study of CD8+CD57+ T cells in acquired aplastic anemia. Using its own MiXCR run on the reads, TCRdb lists one record per CDR3 protein. Here the sample spans 200,000 or so distinct CDR3 sequences, 64% being singletons. Material: sorted CD4+, CD8+, or CD8+CD57+ T cells (not recorded which) from PBMCs. All receptors derive from a human donor with severe aplastic anemia or a healthy control (not recorded which). Each CDR3 is given with its conserved first and last residue. Fields, in order: J gene, V gene, clone size, D gene, CDR3 protein, CDR3 DNA. A D gene is named only where the DNA matches it firmly. For some rows the clone size is stated as once, few or many, or as a class when expanded; others skip it.

>TRBJ1-2|TRBV5-1|many|TRBD1
CASSTRQGMDGYTF
TGCGCCAGCAGCACCCGACAGGGAATGGATGGCTACACCTTC
>TRBJ1-5|TRBV27|few|-
CATQPASNDQPQHF
TGTGCGACCCAGCCTGCTTCCAACGATCAGCCCCAGCATTTT
>TRBJ1-1|TRBV5-8|-|-
CASSLGYGGNAEAFF
TGTGCCAGCAGCTTGGGTTACGGGGGTAACGCTGAAGCTTTCTTT
>TRBJ1-5|TRBV5-8|many|-
CASSSYRSIFHQPQHF
TGTGCCAGCAGCTCCTATCGGTCTATTTTCCATCAGCCCCAGCATTTT
>TRBJ2-1|TRBV20-1|-|TRBD2
CSAPGGLRLKNEQFF
TGCAGTGCCCCGGGGGGATTGAGGCTTAAGAATGAGCAGTTCTTC
>TRBJ2-2|TRBV7-6|few|-
CASSLAGANTGELFF
TGTGCCAGCAGCTTAGCGGGGGCCAACACCGGGGAGCTGTTTTTT
>TRBJ2-7|TRBV29-1|few|-
CSARTENSYEQYF
TGCAGCGCCCGGACAGAAAATTCCTACGAGCAGTACTTC
>TRBJ2-1|TRBV12-3/TRBV12-4|-|TRBD1
CATAETGGINEQFF
TGTGCCACGGCAGAGACAGGGGGCATCAATGAGCAGTTCTTC
>TRBJ2-1|TRBV25-1|few|-
CASSHGDSRGNEQFF
TGTGCCAGCAGTCATGGGGACTCCCGGGGGAATGAGCAGTTCTTC
>TRBJ1-1|TRBV19|once|-
CASRGGGPEAFF
TGTGCCAGTAGGGGCGGGGGGCCTGAAGCTTTCTTT
>TRBJ1-2|TRBV6-6|-|-
CASTTVVQRNCGYTF
TGTGCCAGCACCACTGTCGTCCAGAGGAACTGTGGCTACACCTTC
>TRBJ2-7|TRBV2|-|-
CASSELTGAYEQYF
TGTGCCAGCAGTGAGTTGACAGGAGCCTACGAGCAGTACTTC
>TRBJ1-2|TRBV10-3|-|TRBD1
CAISVGTGGANGYTF
TGTGCCATCAGTGTTGGGACAGGGGGCGCAAATGGCTACACCTTC
>TRBJ2-7|TRBV2|-|-
CASSEEGLGYEQYF
TGTGCCAGCAGTGAAGAGGGATTGGGCTACGAGCAGTACTTC
>TRBJ1-4|TRBV12-3/TRBV12-4|-|-
CVSSFGVNEKLFF
TGTGTCAGCAGTTTTGGGGTGAATGAAAAACTGTTTTTT
>TRBJ1-6|TRBV10-1|many|-
CASSGHLEYNSPLHF
TGCGCCAGCAGCGGACACTTAGAATATAATTCACCCCTCCACTTT
>TRBJ2-3|TRBV2|-|-
CASSEGAGLTDTQYF
TGTGCCAGCAGTGAAGGTGCCGGTCTCACAGATACGCAGTATTTT
>TRBJ2-3|TRBV9|-|TRBD2
CASSVGGDLGRGNEQYF
TGTGCCAGCAGCGTAGGAGGGGACCTCGGGAGGGGCAATGAGCAGTATTTT
>TRBJ2-5|TRBV19|-|TRBD1
CSVARTGRETQYF
TGCAGCGTTGCGCGGACAGGCCGGGAGACCCAGTACTTC
>TRBJ2-7|TRBV5-6|-|-
CASTLGQVSYEQYF
TGTGCCAGCACTCTGGGGCAGGTATCCTACGAGCAGTACTTC
>TRBJ2-1|TRBV24-1|-|TRBD2
CATSDEISGRRNEQFF
TGTGCCACCAGTGATGAAATTAGCGGGAGGCGCAATGAGCAGTTCTTC
>TRBJ2-1|TRBV5-1|-|-
CASRLATAGPYEDEQFF
TGCGCCAGCAGACTGGCTACCGCCGGACCCTATGAGGATGAGCAGTTCTTC
>TRBJ1-2|TRBV2|-|-
CASSEYRDGYTF
TGTGCCAGCAGTGAATACCGGGATGGCTACACCTTC
>TRBJ2-1|TRBV25-1|-|-
CASSHQYNEQFF
TGTGCCAGCAGTCACCAATACAATGAGCAGTTCTTC
>TRBJ2-2|TRBV9|-|-
CASSVKRELFF
TGTGCCAGCAGCGTAAAGCGGGAGCTGTTTTTT
>TRBJ2-3|TRBV10-1|-|TRBD2
CASIKRGNTDTQYF
TGCGCCAGCATCAAGCGGGGTAACACAGATACGCAGTATTTT
>TRBJ2-1|TRBV12-3/TRBV12-4|-|TRBD1
CASRPPTGRADNEQFF
TGTGCCAGCAGGCCTCCGACAGGGCGGGCGGACAATGAGCAGTTCTTC
>TRBJ2-3|TRBV6-5|-|TRBD1
CATSDEQGEDDTQYF
TGTGCCACCAGTGATGAACAGGGGGAGGACGATACGCAGTATTTT
>TRBJ1-1|TRBV25-1|-|TRBD1
CASSEILGTGGTEAFF
TGTGCCAGCAGTGAAATATTAGGGACAGGGGGCACTGAAGCTTTCTTT
>TRBJ2-5|TRBV7-9|few|TRBD2
CASGDYRETQYF
TGTGCCAGCGGGGACTATCGGGAGACCCAGTACTTC
>TRBJ2-1|TRBV24-1|-|TRBD1
CAISEGQPNEQFF
TGTGCCATCAGTGAGGGACAGCCCAATGAGCAGTTCTTC
>TRBJ1-1|TRBV6-2/TRBV6-3|many|-
CASSYVSSNTEAFF
TGTGCCAGCAGTTACGTTTCCTCGAACACTGAAGCTTTCTTT
>TRBJ1-5|TRBV19|few|-
CASSMGFSNQPQHF
TGTGCCAGTAGTATGGGGTTTAGCAATCAGCCCCAGCATTTT
>TRBJ2-3|TRBV7-3|-|TRBD2
CASSGGERRDTQYF
TGTGCCAGCAGCGGGGGGGAAAGAAGGGATACGCAGTATTTT
>TRBJ2-7|TRBV19|-|-
CASSFQYSLYEQYF
TGTGCCAGTAGTTTTCAGTATTCCCTCTACGAGCAGTACTTC
>TRBJ2-5|TRBV20-1|-|-
CSAGGREEGTQYF
TGCAGTGCTGGGGGAAGGGAGGAGGGGACCCAGTACTTC
>TRBJ2-5|TRBV19|-|-
CASSVRTKETQYF
TGTGCCAGTAGTGTCCGAACGAAAGAGACCCAGTACTTC
>TRBJ1-5|TRBV20-1|-|TRBD1
CSARAAGGFQSAQHF
TGCAGTGCTAGAGCCGCAGGGGGCTTTCAATCAGCCCAGCATTTT
>TRBJ2-5|TRBV7-8|-|TRBD1
CASSLGGRGRETQHF
TGTGCCAGCAGCTTAGGGGGCAGGGGGCGAGAGACCCAGCACTTC
>TRBJ2-4|TRBV5-5|many|-
CASSSGIGAKNIQYF
TGTGCCAGCAGCTCAGGAATTGGGGCCAAAAACATTCAGTACTTC
>TRBJ1-1|TRBV7-3|-|TRBD1
CASSSLQGAQHTEAFF
TGTGCCAGCAGCTCGTTACAGGGGGCCCAACACACTGAAGCTTTCTTT
>TRBJ1-1|TRBV6-5|-|TRBD1
CASSSGQGATEASF
TGTGCCAGCAGTTCGGGACAGGGGGCGACTGAAGCTTCCTTT
>TRBJ1-2|TRBV10-2|once|-
CASRPRGDGYGYTF
TGCGCCAGCAGGCCGCGCGGGGACGGGTATGGCTACACCTTC
>TRBJ2-7|TRBV7-2|-|-
CASSLTKGLREQYF
TGTGCCAGCAGCTTGACGAAGGGCCTACGAGAGCAGTACTTC
>TRBJ2-3|TRBV7-3|-|-
CASSKDDSTQYF
TGTGCCAGCAGTAAGGACGATTCTACGCAGTATTTT
>TRBJ1-1|TRBV6-1|many|-
CASSDFEAFF
TGTGCCAGCAGTGACTTCGAGGCTTTCTTT
>TRBJ1-2|TRBV19|-|-
CASRYDRRYTF
TGTGCCAGTAGATATGACAGGCGCTACACCTTC
>TRBJ2-7|TRBV7-9|few|-
CATPVYEQYF
TGTGCCACCCCGGTATACGAGCAGTACTTC
>TRBJ2-7|TRBV6-2/TRBV6-3|-|-
CASSYQGSSYEQYF
TGTGCCAGCAGTTACCAGGGGAGCTCCTACGAGCAGTACTTC